This T cell receptor beta chain emerged from a study of blood T cell repertoires in COVID-19. Germline-derived CDR1 and CDR2 are SGHTA and FQGTGA. V lost 0 bases and J lost 10; bases outside the gene matches: 9. This CDR3 is built from 15 residues. Libraries were prepared by immunoSEQ multiplex PCR; TCRdb keeps only in-frame clonotypes and omits some of them. Of some 200,000 clones in the sample, 80% to 90% were seen once. This clonotype was obtained from a man younger than 35 with active or convalescent COVID-19. The chain has TRBV7-3 and TRBJ2-1; 7 nucleotides align to TRBD1. Specimen: peripheral blood. CDR3 sequence (DNA): TGTGCCAGCAGCTTAACGCCGGGACAGCTACGAGAGCAGTTCTTC. Protein sequence: CASSLTPGQLREQFF. The full variable domain, rest sourced from reference TRBV7-3 and TRBJ2-1, is GAGVSQTPSNKVTEKGKYVELRCDPISGHTALYWYRQSLGQGPEFLIYFQGTGAADDSGLPNDRFFAVRPEGSVSTLKIQRTERGDSAVYLCASSLTPGQLREQFFGPGTRLTVL.